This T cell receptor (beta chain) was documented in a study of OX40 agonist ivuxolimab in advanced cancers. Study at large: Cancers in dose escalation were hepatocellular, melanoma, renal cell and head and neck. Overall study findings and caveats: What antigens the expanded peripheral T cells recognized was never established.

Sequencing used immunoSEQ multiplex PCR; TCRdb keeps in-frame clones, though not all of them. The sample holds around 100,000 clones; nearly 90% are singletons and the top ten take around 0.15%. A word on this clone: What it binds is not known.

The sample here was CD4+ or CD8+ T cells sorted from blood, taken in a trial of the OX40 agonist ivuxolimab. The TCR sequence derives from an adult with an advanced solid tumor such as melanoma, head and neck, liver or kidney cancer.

The CDR3 nucleotides are TGTGCCAGCAGTGAACTAGGGGCGAACACCGGGGAGCTGTTTTTT. It specifies CASSELGANTGELFF. The rearrangement uses TRBV6-1 and TRBJ2-2; the D gene is possibly TRBD1 (5 bases). The CDR3 is 15 residues long. Germline V lookup: CDR1 MNHNS, CDR2 SASEGT. The V and J ends lost 2 bases and 0 bases respectively, with 7 bases between them.